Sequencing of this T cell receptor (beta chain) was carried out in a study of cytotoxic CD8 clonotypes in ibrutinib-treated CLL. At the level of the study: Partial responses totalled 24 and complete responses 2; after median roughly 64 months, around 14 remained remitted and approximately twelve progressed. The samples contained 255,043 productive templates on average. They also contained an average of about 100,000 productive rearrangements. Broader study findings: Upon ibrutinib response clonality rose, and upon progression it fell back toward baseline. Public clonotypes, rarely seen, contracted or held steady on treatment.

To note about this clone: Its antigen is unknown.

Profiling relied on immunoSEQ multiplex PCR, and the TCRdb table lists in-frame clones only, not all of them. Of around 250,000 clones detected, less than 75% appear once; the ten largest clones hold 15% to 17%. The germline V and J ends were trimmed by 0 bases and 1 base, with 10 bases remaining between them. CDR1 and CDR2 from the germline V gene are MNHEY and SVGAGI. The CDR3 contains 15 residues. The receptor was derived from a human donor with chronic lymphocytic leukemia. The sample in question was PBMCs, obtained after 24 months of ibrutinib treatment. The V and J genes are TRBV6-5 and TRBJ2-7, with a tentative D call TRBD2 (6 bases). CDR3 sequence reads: CASSYSRSGSYEQYF. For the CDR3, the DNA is TGTGCCAGCAGTTACTCGAGAAGCGGGTCCTACGAGCAGTACTTC.